This TCR beta chain was sequenced in a study of shared clonotypes between healthy human individuals. Germline CDR1 MDHEN, CDR2 SYDVKM. CDR3 length: 16 amino acids. V lost 5 bases and J 2 bases, leaving 19 bases between the germline ends. At the deep level, the assay was run. Clones were sequenced by immunoSEQ multiplex PCR, and TCRdb holds only the in-frame ones, with some missing. Of about 480,000 clones in the sample, 79% were seen once. Only Caucasian adults living in Nashville, Tennessee served as donors. The chain links TRBV28 to TRBJ2-7; D possibly corresponds to TRBD2 (6 bases). Material: PBMCs. This TCR was sampled from a woman aged 40 to 49 in good health. Some clones in this sample may be carry-over from other donors' samples. CDR3 sequence: CASSMSGASVTYEQYF. In DNA form, the CDR3 reads TGTGCCAGCAGTATGTCCGGGGCTAGCGTCACCTACGAGCAGTACTTC.